This entry lists 29 T cell receptor beta chains sequenced from one sample in a study of identifying expanded T cells in peripheral blood. The method was immunoSEQ multiplex PCR; TCRdb's version includes in-frame clones alone and lacks a portion of them. The repertoire has around 100,000 clones, approximately 88% of them found once; the top ten carry about 18%. The sample consisted of blood. These receptors all stem from a person aged 18 to 75 in good health.

The rearrangement links TRBV5-1 to TRBJ1-2; maybe TRBD1 (6 bases). This CDR3 has 17 residues. V shed 0 bases and J shed 10 bases, with 25 bases lying between them. CDR1 is SGHRS and CDR2 is YFSETQ in the germline V gene. CDR3 nucleotides: TGCGCCAGCAGCTTGGCCGAGGAGTACAGGGCATTCTCTGCCTACACCTTC. It yields the protein CASSLAEEYRAFSAYTF.

The CDR3 protein is CSVGVFGTDTQYF. The CDR3 DNA is TGCAGCGTTGGGGTGTTTGGCACAGATACGCAGTATTTT. V usage is TRBV29-1 and J usage is TRBJ2-3; D remains ambiguous. V was shortened by 4 bases and J by 1 base, with 9 bases between the two germline ends. The CDR3 loop spans 13 amino acids. Per germline, CDR1 SQVTM and CDR2 ANQGSEA.

The rearrangement uses TRBV7-2 and TRBJ1-2, with D hard to call. V shed 2 bases and J shed 7 bases, with 11 bases lying between them. In germline, CDR1 is SGHTA, CDR2 FQGNSA. The CDR3 spans 13 residues. CDR3 region: CASSLTVLSGYTF. CDR3 DNA sequence: TGTGCCAGCAGCTTAACGGTTTTGAGTGGCTACACCTTC.

The chain recombines TRBV6-5 with TRBJ1-6; D perhaps matches TRBD1 (6 bases). V was pared by 5 bases and J by 10 bases, with 15 bases between. The CDR3 loop spans 14 amino acids. The germline gives CDR1 MNHEY, CDR2 SVGAGI. Here the CDR3 DNA reads TGTGCCAGCAGTCGGACAGCCCCCGAGTCACCCCTCCACTTT. Translation: CASSRTAPESPLHF.

The gene calls are TRBV2 and TRBJ2-6, with D possibly TRBD2 on 6 matching bases. CDR3 length equals 11 residues. Germline V gives CDR1 SNHLY, CDR2 FYNNEI. Trimming shortened V by 7 bases and J by 14 bases, and 12 bases separated the two germline ends. CDR3 sequence reads: CASTAGPFLTF. The CDR3 nucleotides read TGTGCCAGCACCGCGGGACCCTTCCTGACTTTC.

The rearrangement links TRBV5-5 to TRBJ1-3, with D tentatively TRBD1 (5 bases). The germline V gene encodes CDR1 SGHKS and CDR2 YYEKEE (reference sequence). CDR3 size: 15 residues. V lost 0 bases and J 4 bases, leaving 11 bases between the germline ends. As DNA, the CDR3 is TGTGCCAGCAGCTTGGACTCTTGGGGGGGAAACACCATATATTTT. As protein: CASSLDSWGGNTIYF.

This chain uses TRBV5-1 with TRBJ1-4; 12 nucleotides align to TRBD1. The CDR3 extends over 17 amino acids. Germline V CDR1 and CDR2: SGHRS, YFSETQ. V lost 4 bases, J lost 4 bases, and 8 bases stayed unmatched. The DNA for the CDR3 is TGCGCCAGCAGCGTGGGACAGGGGGCGATTTTTAATGAAAAACTGTTTTTT. This encodes CASSVGQGAIFNEKLFF.

The rearrangement joins TRBV18 to TRBJ1-2, with 7 bases fitting TRBD1. The CDR3 consists of 14 residues. Germline trimming cut 2 bases from V and 6 bases from J; bases unmatched to any gene: 6. Germline values: CDR1 KGHSH, CDR2 LQKENI. The CDR3 DNA reads TGTGCCAGCTCACCAGGGACAGCCGAGGATGGCTACACCTTC. Its protein product is CASSPGTAEDGYTF.

The DNA of the CDR3 is TGTGCCTGGAGCGGGTACTCTGGAAACACCATATATTTT. Its translation is CAWSGYSGNTIYF. The V gene is TRBV30, the J gene TRBJ1-3; no definite D call. V dropped 3 bases and J dropped 0 bases, with 6 bases sitting between them. Germline CDR1 is GTSNPN and CDR2 is SVGIG (reference sequence). The CDR3 has 13 amino acids.

The rearrangement uses TRBV11-2 and TRBJ2-7; possibly TRBD1 or TRBD2 for D (6 bases each). V was shortened by 4 bases and J by 2 bases, with 9 bases between the two germline ends. CDR3 length equals 13 residues. CDR1 and CDR2 (germline): SGHAT, FQNNGV. As DNA, the CDR3 is TGTGCCAGCAGCTGGGGGGCACCCTACGAGCAGTACTTC. Encoded protein: CASSWGAPYEQYF.

The rearrangement joins TRBV5-1 to TRBJ2-1, with 12 bases fitting TRBD2. The CDR3 sequence is 17 residues long. The germline V gene encodes CDR1 SGHRS and CDR2 YFSETQ. The junction had 7 bases not matched to a gene; V was cut back by 4 bases and J by 2 bases. CDR3 loop: CASSPMTSGGAYNEQFF. In DNA, the CDR3 is TGCGCCAGCAGCCCTATGACTAGCGGGGGAGCCTACAATGAGCAGTTCTTC.

The rearrangement uses TRBV6-5 and TRBJ2-7; D perhaps matches TRBD1 (7 bases). The CDR3 loop spans 16 amino acids. CDR1 is MNHEY, CDR2 SVGAGI, per germline. V gave up 0 bases and J gave up 1 base, with 13 bases separating them. CDR3 DNA sequence: TGTGCCAGCAGTTACTCGGCCAGGGGGAGGTCCTACGAGCAGTACTTC. This encodes CASSYSARGRSYEQYF.

CDR3 sequence reads: CAWSRLNEQYF. Written as DNA, the CDR3 is TGTGCCTGGAGCCGTTTGAACGAGCAGTACTTC. The V gene is TRBV30, the J gene TRBJ2-7; D is unresolved. V was pared by 3 bases and J by 5 bases, with 8 bases between. Germline V CDR1 and CDR2: GTSNPN, SVGIG (reference sequence). The CDR3 loop spans 11 amino acids.

This clone has just a few counts. The chain uses TRBV10-3 and TRBJ2-7; no reliable D call. In germline, CDR1 is ENHRY, CDR2 SYGVKD. This CDR3 is built from 13 residues. Trimming took off 4 bases at V and 5 bases at J, with 12 bases between the two ends. The CDR3 protein is CAISARADHEQYF. In DNA, the CDR3 is TGTGCCATCAGTGCCCGGGCCGACCACGAGCAGTACTTC.

This clone is a singleton in its sample. V gene TRBV6-1 combines with J gene TRBJ1-2, with D maybe TRBD1 (6 bases). CDR3 length equals 13 residues. Trimming cost V 2 bases and J 12 bases, with 16 bases left between them. Looked up from germline, CDR1 is MNHNS and CDR2 is SASEGT. CDR3 residues: CASSERGGTPNTF. In nucleotides, the CDR3 is TGTGCCAGCAGTGAACGGGGGGGCACACCCAACACCTTC.

CDR3 loop: CASSWDGAKNIQYF. Written as DNA, the CDR3 is TGTGCCAGCAGTTGGGACGGAGCCAAAAACATTCAGTACTTC. The chain has TRBV28 and TRBJ2-4; D possibly matches TRBD1 or TRBD2 (5 bases each). The V end was cut by 4 bases, the J end by 0 bases, with 7 bases between. CDR3 length equals 14 residues. CDR1 is MDHEN and CDR2 is SYDVKM in the germline V gene.

This chain connects TRBV28 to TRBJ1-5; D is possibly TRBD1 (5 bases). V was cut by 4 bases and J by 5 bases, with 12 bases left in between. CDR3 length: 14 amino acids. Germline CDR1 is MDHEN and CDR2 is SYDVKM. In DNA, the CDR3 is TGTGCCAGCAGTTACCCGGGGGGTGATCAGCCCCAGCATTTT. Translating gives CASSYPGGDQPQHF.

The chain combines TRBV5-5 with TRBJ1-2, with TRBD1 matching 7 bases. Trimming at V came to 0 bases and at J to 3 bases, leaving 8 bases not matched to a gene. The CDR3 spans 16 residues. CDR1 SGHKS and CDR2 YYEKEE come from the germline V gene (reference sequence). The CDR3 nucleotides read TGTGCCAGCAGCTTGGCCGGGGTAGGGGGCTACTATGGCTACACCTTC. Translating it yields CASSLAGVGGYYGYTF.

The V call is TRBV2, the J call TRBJ2-6; a weak D match, TRBD1 (6 bases). This CDR3 is built from 21 residues. Deletions cut 0 bases from V and 0 bases from J, with 21 bases between. CDR1 is SNHLY, CDR2 FYNNEI, per germline. The CDR3 spells CASSEAPRDTYSRSGANVLTF. CDR3 coding DNA: TGTGCCAGCAGTGAAGCGCCTCGGGACACCTATTCACGCTCTGGGGCCAACGTCCTGACTTTC.

For this clone: The same CDR3 arises from other DNA sequences in this sample as well. The gene calls are TRBV15 and TRBJ1-2, with 7 bases that match TRBD1. Germline CDR1 and CDR2: LNHNV and YYDKDF (reference sequence). CDR3 size: 13 residues. The J segment lost 5 bases and the V segment lost 0 bases, leaving 0 bases of the junction unmatched. Written as DNA, the CDR3 is TGTGCCACCAGCAGAGACAGGGGGTATGGCTACACCTTC. This gives the protein CATSRDRGYGYTF.

This rearrangement joins TRBV6-1 to TRBJ2-5; perhaps TRBD2 as D (5 bases). Trimming pared 2 bases from V and 5 bases from J, leaving 12 bases between. Germline V lookup: CDR1 MNHNS, CDR2 SASEGT. This CDR3 is built from 14 residues. The CDR3 loop reads CASSEFGGSETQYF. DNA for the CDR3: TGTGCCAGCAGTGAATTCGGAGGATCTGAGACCCAGTACTTC.

This clone was seen just once. V gene TRBV6-6 combines with J gene TRBJ1-1; TRBD1 aligns across 8 bases. The J segment lost 1 base and the V segment lost 6 bases, leaving 10 bases of the junction unmatched. The CDR3 sequence is 16 residues long. Looked up from germline, CDR1 is MNHNY and CDR2 is SVGAGI (reference sequence). Written as DNA, the CDR3 is TGTGCCAGCAGCCCGAGTCGCGGACAGGGGAACACTGAAGCTTTCTTT. This encodes CASSPSRGQGNTEAFF.

The chain combines TRBV2 with TRBJ2-2; 7 bases are a match to TRBD1. Looked up from germline, CDR1 is SNHLY and CDR2 is FYNNEI. This CDR3 comprises 17 residues. J was trimmed by 6 bases and V by 4 bases; bases with no gene match: 14. CDR3 sequence reads: CASSVGWVTQGAGELFF. The CDR3 nucleotides read TGTGCCAGCAGTGTTGGTTGGGTCACCCAGGGGGCCGGGGAGCTGTTTTTT.

The genes are TRBV29-1 and TRBJ2-2; TRBD1 might be the D (5 bases). Germline V gene sequence: CDR1 SQVTM, CDR2 ANQGSEA. V lost 1 base and J 7 bases, leaving 13 bases between the germline ends. This CDR3 contains 14 residues. CDR3 nucleotide sequence: TGCAGCGTTGAAGGATGGCAGGGTAACGGGGAGCTGTTTTTT. Amino acids: CSVEGWQGNGELFF.

A word on this clone: A read error may produce the germline difference seen at one junction end. The V call is TRBV19, the J call TRBJ1-2; 9 nucleotides agree with TRBD1. CDR1 is LNHDA and CDR2 is SQIVND in the germline V gene (reference sequence). This CDR3 has 14 amino acids. Written as DNA, the CDR3 is TGTGCCAGTAGTCGGACAGGGGATTACTACGGCTACACCTTC. Protein sequence: CASSRTGDYYGYTF.

This chain connects TRBV29-1 to TRBJ1-2; perhaps TRBD1 as D (5 bases). Trimming took 0 bases from V and 8 from J, leaving 13 bases between them. This CDR3 is 13 amino acids long. The germline V gene has CDR1 SQVTM and CDR2 ANQGSEA. The CDR3 sequence is CSVEEGGKRGYTF. The CDR3 DNA reads as TGCAGCGTTGAAGAGGGGGGGAAAAGGGGCTACACCTTC.

This rearrangement joins TRBV28 to TRBJ2-3, with TRBD2 matching 10 bases. Looked up from germline, CDR1 is MDHEN and CDR2 is SYDVKM. The CDR3 contains 16 residues. The V gene end was trimmed by 4 bases and the J gene end by 1 base; junction bases not matched to a gene: 5. The CDR3 loop is CASSSPLAGGTDTQYF. CDR3 nucleotides: TGTGCCAGCAGTTCCCCTCTAGCGGGGGGCACAGATACGCAGTATTTT.

The table lists this clone with a count of one. The chain carries TRBV29-1 and TRBJ2-2, with 7 positions matching TRBD1. V was pared by 0 bases and J by 6 bases, with 4 bases of the junction left unmatched. The CDR3 runs 14 residues. In germline, CDR1 is SQVTM, CDR2 ANQGSEA. The CDR3 protein is CSVEDPGGAGELFF. CDR3 coding DNA: TGCAGCGTTGAAGACCCAGGGGGTGCCGGGGAGCTGTTTTTT.

The chain joins TRBV19 to TRBJ2-1, with TRBD2 matching 9 bases. The ends lost 8 bases at V and 1 base at J; junction bases unmatched: 3. The CDR3 sequence is 14 residues long. From germline, CDR1 is LNHDA and CDR2 SQIVND (reference sequence). CDR3 in amino acids: CASHSGGSYNEQFF. In DNA form, the CDR3 reads TGTGCCAGTCATAGCGGGGGATCCTACAATGAGCAGTTCTTC.